This TCR beta chain was retrieved from a study of shared clonotypes between healthy human individuals. Investigators divided CD4+ cells into CD45RA+ naive and CD45RA-negative memory subsets. This clone was recorded at least ten times. Per germline, CDR1 SGHKS and CDR2 YYEKEE (reference sequence). The CDR3 is 16 residues long. Trimming cost V 3 bases and J 3 bases; bases outside gene matches: 5. TCRdb's table, derived via immunoSEQ multiplex PCR, lists solely in-frame clones and lacks some. The sample holds hundreds of thousands of clones, less than 80% seen once. Sequencing used memory CD4+ T cells sorted from blood. The subset here: CD45RA-negative fraction. The chain combines TRBV5-5 with TRBJ2-7, with 14 bases lining up with TRBD2. The clonotype originates from a woman in her twenties or thirties in good health. Here the CDR3 DNA reads TGTGCCAGCAGCTGGACTAGCGGGAGGAGTAGCTACGAGCAGTACTTC. Translation gives CASSWTSGRSSYEQYF. Using reference TRBV5-5 and TRBJ2-7 for the parts outside the CDR3, the full variable domain is DAGVTQSPTHLIKTRGQQVTLRCSPISGHKSVSWYQQVLGQGPQFIFQYYEKEERGRGNFPDRFSARQFPNYSSELNVNALLLGDSALYLCASSWTSGRSSYEQYFGPGTRLTVT.